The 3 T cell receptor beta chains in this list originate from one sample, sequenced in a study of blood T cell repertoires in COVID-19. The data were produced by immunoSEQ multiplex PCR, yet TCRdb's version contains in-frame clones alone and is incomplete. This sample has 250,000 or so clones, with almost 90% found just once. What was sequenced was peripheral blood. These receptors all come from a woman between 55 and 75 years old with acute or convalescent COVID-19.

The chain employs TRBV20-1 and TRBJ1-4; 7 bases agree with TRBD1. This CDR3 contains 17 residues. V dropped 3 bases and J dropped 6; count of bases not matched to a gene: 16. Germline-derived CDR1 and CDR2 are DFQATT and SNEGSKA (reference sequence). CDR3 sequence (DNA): TGCAGTGCTAGTAGCGGACAGGTCCTGTCCGGCGATGAAAAACTGTTTTTT. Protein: CSASSGQVLSGDEKLFF.

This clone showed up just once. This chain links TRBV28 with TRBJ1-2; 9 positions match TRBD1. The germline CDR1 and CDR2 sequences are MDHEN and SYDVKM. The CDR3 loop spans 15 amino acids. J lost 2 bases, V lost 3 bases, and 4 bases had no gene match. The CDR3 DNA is TGTGCCAGCAGTTTCCTGGGACAGGGAAACTATGGCTACACCTTC. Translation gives CASSFLGQGNYGYTF.

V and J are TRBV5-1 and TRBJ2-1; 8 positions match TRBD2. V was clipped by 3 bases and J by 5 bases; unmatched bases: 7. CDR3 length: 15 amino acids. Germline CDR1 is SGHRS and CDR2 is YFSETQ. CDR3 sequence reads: CASSSAGGGHNEQFF. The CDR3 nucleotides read TGCGCCAGCAGCTCGGCGGGGGGCGGCCACAATGAGCAGTTCTTC.